Below are 18 T cell receptor beta chains sequenced from a single sample in a study of human T cells and chemical hapten exposure (dated by TCRdb to the early 2020s). Library construction relied on RACE. The instrument given in TCRdb is NextSeq 500. TCRdb handled the public reads itself, with Q25 trimming in fastp and clone calling in MiXCR, and kept productive beta chains. CDR3 protein duplicates are merged, each entry listing the most common genes and DNA. The sample records about 51,000 distinct CDR3 sequences, over 8% of which are singletons. The ten largest account for about 14% of the sample. The time point label for this specimen denotes: pre-sensitization, week 0. The meaning of the sample's treatment or condition label: therapeutic diphenylcyclopropenone sensitization with weekly scalp DPC. The specimen was whole blood, collected in connection with sensitization to the hapten diphenylcyclopropenone (DPC). The receptors here all came from a middle-aged woman with alopecia areata. Some clones in this sample may be carry-over from other donors' samples.

In its sample, this clonotype was seen a few times. The rearrangement uses TRBV30 and TRBJ2-7, with D tentatively TRBD1 (6 bases). The CDR3 consists of 13 residues. V lost 5 bases and J 7 bases, leaving 18 bases between the germline ends. CDR1 GTSNPN and CDR2 SVGIG come from the germline V gene (reference sequence). For the CDR3, the DNA is TGTGCCTGGGGGGGCTGGCGGTCGGGTGAGCAGTACTTC. Protein product: CAWGGWRSGEQYF.

This clonotype was seen at least ten times. This CDR3 reads CASSEARWGQENEQFF. CDR3 bases: TGTGCCAGCAGTGAAGCGCGGTGGGGGCAAGAGAATGAGCAGTTCTTC. The chain links TRBV6-1 to TRBJ2-1; possible D gene TRBD1, 6 bases. CDR1 and CDR2 from the germline V gene are MNHNS and SASEGT. Trimming shortened V by 0 bases and J by 7 bases, and 16 bases separated the two germline ends. The CDR3 contains 16 residues.

In its sample, this clonotype ranks as medium-sized. V usage is TRBV30 and J usage is TRBJ1-2, with 10 bases identical to TRBD1. The germline CDR1 and CDR2 sequences are GTSNPN and SVGIG (reference sequence). The CDR3 length is 14 residues. Trimming removed 3 bases from V and 3 bases from J; junction bases left unmatched: 4. This chain's CDR3 is CAWRRDRGDYGYTF. The CDR3 bases are TGTGCCTGGAGACGGGACAGGGGTGACTATGGCTACACCTTC.

This clonotype was counted many times. V usage is TRBV20-1 and J usage is TRBJ1-4; D remains unclear. This CDR3 comprises 13 residues. Germline V lookup: CDR1 DFQATT, CDR2 SNEGSKA (reference sequence). Trimming pared 6 bases from V and 2 bases from J, leaving 10 bases between. CDR3 sequence reads: CSARQATNEKLFF. The CDR3 DNA sequence: TGCAGTGCGCGACAAGCTACTAATGAAAAACTGTTTTTT.

In its sample, this clonotype was seen many times. CDR3 protein: CASSFERNQPQHF. The DNA for the CDR3 is TGTGCCAGCAGTTTTGAGCGGAATCAGCCCCAGCATTTT. This chain joins TRBV12-3 or TRBV12-4 and TRBJ1-5; no definite D call. V lost 3 bases to trimming and J lost 4 bases, with 7 bases between them. The CDR3 loop spans 13 amino acids.

This clonotype was detected ten times or more. The V call is TRBV12-5, the J call TRBJ2-7; 9 positions agree with TRBD1. The V gene end was trimmed by 1 base and the J gene end by 5 bases; junction bases not matched to a gene: 9. The CDR3 is 16 residues long. Per the germline V gene, CDR1 is LGHNT and CDR2 is FRNRAP. This chain's CDR3 is CASGLGVSRTGDEQYF. The CDR3 DNA reads as TGTGCTAGTGGTTTGGGGGTTAGTCGGACAGGGGACGAGCAGTACTTC.

This clonotype has at least ten counts. The gene calls are TRBV4-1 and TRBJ2-2; D not resolved. Germline lookup yields CDR1 MGHRA and CDR2 YSYEKL. The CDR3 consists of 14 residues. The V and J ends lost 1 base and 2 bases respectively, with 5 bases between them. CDR3 nucleotides: TGCGCCAGCAGCCAAGGGAAAAACACCGGGGAGCTGTTTTTT. Its protein is CASSQGKNTGELFF.

The rearrangement uses TRBV5-1 and TRBJ2-1, with D possibly TRBD2 on 6 matching bases. Germline V gene lookup returns CDR1 SGHRS and CDR2 YFSETQ. The CDR3 contains 17 residues. V was cut by 2 bases and J by 0 bases, with 15 bases left in between. CDR3 sequence (DNA): TGCGCCAGCAGCTTAAGCGGTTCGACTAGCTCCTACAATGAGCAGTTCTTC. The encoded protein is CASSLSGSTSSYNEQFF.

This chain uses TRBV7-9 with TRBJ2-2; TRBD2 is a possible D gene (5 bases). The CDR3 extends over 15 amino acids. Germline loops: CDR1 SEHNR, CDR2 FQNEAQ (reference sequence). Deletions cut 2 bases from V and 0 bases from J, with 7 bases between. The CDR3 nucleotides read TGTGCCAGCAGCTTATTCGGGACGAACACCGGGGAGCTGTTTTTT. This codes for CASSLFGTNTGELFF.

A remark on this clonotype: A much larger clone sits a single nucleotide away, making a read error possible. In nucleotides, the CDR3 is TGTGCCAGCAGTTTACGGCGGGAGGCGGATACGCAGTATTTT. It yields the protein CASSLRREADTQYF. The V gene is TRBV6-2 or TRBV6-3, the J gene TRBJ2-3; 8 nucleotides match TRBD2. With 4 bases clipped from V and 6 bases from J, the junction kept 6 bases outside the gene matches. CDR3 length: 14 residues. Germline lookup yields CDR1 MNHEY and CDR2 SVGEGT.

This clonotype was found many times. The chain combines TRBV11-2 with TRBJ2-4, with 11 bases fitting TRBD1. This CDR3 is built from 16 residues. CDR1 is SGHAT, CDR2 FQNNGV, per germline. V lost 5 bases to trimming and J lost 2 bases; unmatched junction nucleotides: 5. The CDR3 sequence is CASSVGTGGSKNIQYF. In DNA form, the CDR3 reads TGTGCCAGCAGCGTCGGGACAGGGGGATCCAAAAACATTCAGTACTTC.

The table lists this clonotype with a few counts. The rearrangement uses TRBV7-2 and TRBJ2-5; 8 bases match TRBD1. The junction had 8 bases not matched to a gene; V was cut back by 6 bases and J by 5 bases. Germline values: CDR1 SGHTA, CDR2 FQGNSA. This CDR3 is 14 amino acids long. The CDR3 DNA follows: TGTGCCAGCAGTGGGACAGGCGGGTGGGAGACCCAGTACTTC. This translates into CASSGTGGWETQYF.

This clonotype was seen more than once but under ten times. The genes are TRBV5-1 and TRBJ2-5, with a tentative D call TRBD1 (6 bases). The CDR3 is 15 amino acids. Germline V lookup: CDR1 SGHRS, CDR2 YFSETQ. V was cut by 1 base and J by 6 bases, with 16 bases left in between. CDR3: CASSLLQGEGKTQYF. DNA of the CDR3: TGCGCCAGCAGCTTGTTACAGGGTGAAGGAAAGACCCAGTACTTC. The full variable domain, with the rest looked up from reference TRBV5-1 and TRBJ2-5, is KAGVTQTPRYLIKTRGQQVTLSCSPISGHRSVSWYQQTPGQGLQFLFEYFSETQRNKGNFPGRFSGRQFSNSRSEMNVSTLELGDSALYLCASSLLQGEGKTQYFGPGTRLLVL.

This clonotype was detected many times. The CDR3: CASSTRLAGPPTDTQYF. The CDR3 DNA reads TGTGCCAGCAGCACGAGACTAGCGGGACCACCCACAGATACGCAGTATTTT. The gene calls are TRBV7-9 and TRBJ2-3; TRBD2 agrees at 11 bases. This CDR3 is built from 17 residues. Germline CDR1 is SEHNR and CDR2 is FQNEAQ (reference sequence). The V segment lost 5 bases and the J segment 2 bases; nucleotides outside the gene matches: 9.

The sample holds a few counts of this clonotype. V usage is TRBV28 and J usage is TRBJ2-5, with D possibly TRBD2 on 6 matching bases. The V and J ends lost 8 bases and 9 bases respectively, with 28 bases between them. The germline V gene encodes CDR1 MDHEN and CDR2 SYDVKM. This CDR3 has 16 amino acids. The DNA of the CDR3 is TGTGCCAGCCTTAACGGGACTCCCGACACCGGAAGGGCCCAGTACTTC. Encoded protein: CASLNGTPDTGRAQYF.

The chain couples TRBV2 to TRBJ1-5; a possible D gene is TRBD1 (5 bases). Germline V gene sequence: CDR1 SNHLY, CDR2 FYNNEI. The CDR3 has 14 amino acids. V was clipped by 3 bases and J by 6 bases, with 12 bases between them. Here the CDR3 DNA reads TGTGCCAGCAGTGACGCGGGGGAAGGTCAGCCCCAGCATTTT. It codes for CASSDAGEGQPQHF.

In its sample, this clonotype was seen many times. This sequence joins TRBV5-1 and TRBJ2-5; 8 nucleotides match TRBD2. Trimming took 5 bases from V and 0 from J; bases not matched to a gene: 9. CDR1 SGHRS and CDR2 YFSETQ come from the germline V gene. The CDR3 runs to 16 residues. The CDR3 bases are TGCGCCAGCAGAGGAACTAGCGGCTATTACCAAGAGACCCAGTACTTC. Protein product: CASRGTSGYYQETQYF. The full variable domain, in which reference TRBV5-1 and TRBJ2-5 provide the parts outside the CDR3, is KAGVTQTPRYLIKTRGQQVTLSCSPISGHRSVSWYQQTPGQGLQFLFEYFSETQRNKGNFPGRFSGRQFSNSRSEMNVSTLELGDSALYLCASRGTSGYYQETQYFGPGTRLLVL.

This clonotype was detected a few times. This sequence joins TRBV12-5 and TRBJ1-5; D may be TRBD1 (5 bases). CDR1 is LGHNT and CDR2 is FRNRAP in the germline V gene. With 2 bases removed from V and 3 bases from J, the gap between germline ends came to 17 bases. There are 17 residues in the CDR3. Here the CDR3 DNA reads TGTGCTAGTGGTTTGACCCAAGGGACGGCACTCAATCAGCCCCAGCATTTT. Its translation is CASGLTQGTALNQPQHF.